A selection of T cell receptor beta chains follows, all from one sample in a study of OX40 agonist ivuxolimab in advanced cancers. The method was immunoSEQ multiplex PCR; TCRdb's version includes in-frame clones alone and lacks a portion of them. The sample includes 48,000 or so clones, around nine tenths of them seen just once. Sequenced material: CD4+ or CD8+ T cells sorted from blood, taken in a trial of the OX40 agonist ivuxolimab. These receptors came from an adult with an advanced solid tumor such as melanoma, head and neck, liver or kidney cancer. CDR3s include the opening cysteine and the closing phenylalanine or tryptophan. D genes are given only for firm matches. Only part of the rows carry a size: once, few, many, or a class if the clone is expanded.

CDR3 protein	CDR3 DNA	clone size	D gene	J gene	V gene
CASSPLGGRGTDTQYF	TGTGCCAGCTCACCACTCGGGGGGAGGGGCACAGATACGCAGTATTTT	once	TRBD2	TRBJ2-3	TRBV18
CASSVGQATNEKLFF	TGTGCCAGCAGCGTAGGACAGGCAACTAATGAAAAACTGTTTTTT	NA	NA	TRBJ1-4	TRBV9
CAWSVTGYETQYF	TGTGCCTGGAGTGTAACCGGGTACGAGACCCAGTACTTC	NA	NA	TRBJ2-5	TRBV30
CASSEAAAENNYGYTF	TGTGCCAGCAGTGAAGCAGCGGCCGAGAATAACTATGGCTACACCTTC	NA	NA	TRBJ1-2	TRBV6-1
CASSWRGEGRDTQYF	TGCGCCAGCAGCTGGCGCGGGGAGGGTAGAGATACGCAGTATTTT	NA	TRBD2	TRBJ2-3	TRBV5-1
CASSIPTGGPETQYF	TGTGCCAGTAGTATCCCGACAGGGGGACCAGAGACCCAGTACTTC	NA	TRBD1	TRBJ2-5	TRBV19
CASSPPPGSSSYEQYF	TGTGCCAGTAGTCCTCCCCCGGGCTCAAGCTCCTACGAGCAGTACTTC	NA	NA	TRBJ2-7	TRBV19
CASRPGGSYEQYF	TGTGCCAGCAGACCAGGGGGCTCCTACGAGCAGTACTTC	NA	TRBD1	TRBJ2-7	TRBV6-5
CATQGIEKLFF	TGTGCCACCCAGGGGATTGAAAAACTGTTTTTT	NA	NA	TRBJ1-4	TRBV6-1
CASSSTGARGRDEQFF	TGTGCCAGCAGCTCCACGGGGGCCAGGGGACGGGATGAGCAGTTCTTC	NA	NA	TRBJ2-1	TRBV7-9
CASSPRTGEKLFF	TGTGCCAGCAGTCCCAGGACAGGAGAAAAACTGTTTTTT	NA	TRBD1	TRBJ1-4	TRBV6-5
CASSYGPPGQYF	TGTGCCAGCAGTTACGGGCCCCCGGGGCAGTACTTC	NA	NA	TRBJ2-7	TRBV6-6
CASSRKTTETQYF	TGTGCCAGCAGCAGAAAGACTACAGAGACCCAGTACTTC	NA	NA	TRBJ2-5	TRBV7-2
CASSATPPTVAYGYTF	TGTGCCAGCAGCGCCACCCCTCCAACAGTAGCCTATGGCTACACCTTC	NA	NA	TRBJ1-2	TRBV9
CASSQGLAGGYEQFF	TGCGCCAGCAGCCAAGGACTAGCGGGAGGCTATGAGCAGTTCTTC	NA	TRBD2	TRBJ2-1	TRBV4-1
CASSQVTGAYEQYF	TGCGCCAGCAGCCAAGTGACAGGGGCCTACGAGCAGTACTTC	NA	TRBD1	TRBJ2-7	TRBV4-3
CASSGGTGGYEKLFF	TGCGCCAGCAGCGGGGGGACAGGAGGCTATGAAAAACTGTTTTTT	NA	TRBD1	TRBJ1-4	TRBV5-1
CASSLGPEGMACTF	TGTGCCAGCAGCTTAGGCCCAGAGGGGATGGCGTGCACCTTC	NA	NA	TRBJ1-2	TRBV11-2
CASSESAGGINQPQHF	TGTGCCAGCAGTGAATCTGCGGGGGGCATCAATCAGCCCCAGCATTTT	few	NA	TRBJ1-5	TRBV6-1
CASSSAGVGLAGYTF	TGTGCCAGCAGCTCAGCCGGTGTAGGGTTGGCTGGCTACACCTTC	NA	NA	TRBJ1-2	TRBV7-3
CASSFPGLAATGELFF	TGTGCCAGCAGCTTCCCGGGACTAGCGGCCACCGGGGAGCTGTTTTTT	NA	TRBD2	TRBJ2-2	TRBV11-2
CASKASGTYNEQFF	TGTGCCAGCAAGGCTAGCGGGACCTACAATGAGCAGTTCTTC	NA	TRBD2	TRBJ2-1	TRBV2
CASSLGQGASGNTIYF	TGTGCCAGCAGCTTGGGGCAGGGGGCTTCTGGAAACACCATATATTTT	NA	TRBD1	TRBJ1-3	TRBV7-9
CASSRQGGSNQPQHF	TGTGCCAGCTCACGACAGGGGGGTAGCAATCAGCCCCAGCATTTT	NA	TRBD1	TRBJ1-5	TRBV18
CASSRGDRNTGELFF	TGTGCCAGCAGCAGGGGGGACAGAAACACCGGGGAGCTGTTTTTT	NA	NA	TRBJ2-2	TRBV2
CASSLNPGPNTGELFF	TGTGCCAGCAGCTTAAATCCGGGACCCAACACCGGGGAGCTGTTTTTT	NA	NA	TRBJ2-2	TRBV7-3
CASSFSGQETQYF	TGCGCCAGCAGCTTTTCCGGGCAAGAGACCCAGTACTTC	NA	NA	TRBJ2-5	TRBV5-1
CASSWTGGESYGYTF	TGCGCCAGCAGCTGGACAGGGGGAGAGTCCTATGGCTACACCTTC	NA	TRBD1	TRBJ1-2	TRBV5-1
CASRRPGTGAGDTQYF	TGCGCCAGCAGGCGACCCGGGACAGGGGCCGGAGATACGCAGTATTTT	once	TRBD1	TRBJ2-3	TRBV4-1
CASRLSGAPGSYEQYF	TGTGCCAGCAGATTGTCGGGAGCGCCAGGAAGCTACGAGCAGTACTTC	NA	NA	TRBJ2-7	TRBV2
CASSSINKANTEAFF	TGCGCCAGCAGCTCCATAAACAAAGCAAACACTGAAGCTTTCTTT	NA	NA	TRBJ1-1	TRBV5-1
CASSIKRPVLISEQYF	TGTGCCAGCAGTATAAAACGCCCGGTCTTAATTTCCGAGCAGTACTTC	NA	NA	TRBJ2-7	TRBV6-6
CASSRGGDGYTF	TGTGCCAGCTCCAGGGGAGGGGATGGCTACACCTTC	NA	NA	TRBJ1-2	TRBV18
CASSLRQGYGCTF	TGTGCCAGCAGTTTACGGCAGGGTTATGGCTGCACCTTC	NA	NA	TRBJ1-2	TRBV27
CASSPTGRNVYGYTF	TGTGCCAGCAGTCCTACCGGGAGAAACGTCTATGGCTACACCTTC	NA	NA	TRBJ1-2	TRBV6-5
CASSDRITGFGAFF	TGCGCCAGCAGTGATCGGATCACAGGTTTCGGAGCTTTCTTT	medium-sized	NA	TRBJ1-1	TRBV10-1
CASSPSRGGGYF	TGTGCCAGCAGCCCGTCCAGGGGGGGAGGGTATTTT	NA	NA	TRBJ2-3	TRBV5-5
CSVRRKNTEAFF	TGCAGCGTTAGACGGAAGAACACTGAAGCTTTCTTT	NA	NA	TRBJ1-1	TRBV29-1
CASSLGLAGGGTQYF	TGCGCCAGCAGCTTGGGACTAGCGGGAGGCGGGACCCAGTACTTC	NA	TRBD2	TRBJ2-5	TRBV5-1
CASSLHSGESRSMNTEAFF	TGCGCCAGCAGCTTGCATTCAGGGGAGAGCCGGTCCATGAACACTGAAGCTTTCTTT	NA	NA	TRBJ1-1	TRBV5-1
CASSLAYGGVDEQYF	TGTGCCAGCAGCTTAGCCTACGGAGGCGTTGACGAGCAGTACTTC	NA	NA	TRBJ2-7	TRBV7-2
CASSQDGVGSSHNEQFF	TGCGCCAGCAGCCAAGATGGGGTCGGGAGTTCCCACAATGAGCAGTTCTTC	NA	NA	TRBJ2-1	TRBV4-1
CASSFRGSFDEKLFF	TGTGCCAGCAGCTTTCGTGGGAGTTTCGATGAAAAACTGTTTTTT	few	NA	TRBJ1-4	TRBV7-9
CASSPGSSYEQYF	TGTGCCAGCAGCCCGGGCAGCTCCTACGAGCAGTACTTC	NA	NA	TRBJ2-7	TRBV5-4
CASSLEAGSYEQYF	TGCGCCAGCAGCTTGGAGGCAGGGTCCTACGAGCAGTACTTC	NA	NA	TRBJ2-7	TRBV5-1
CASSLRDTVYEQYF	TGTGCCAGCAGCTTGAGGGACACCGTCTACGAGCAGTACTTC	NA	NA	TRBJ2-7	TRBV5-4
CASATGTGFINEQFF	TGTGCTAGTGCCACCGGGACAGGGTTTATCAATGAGCAGTTCTTC	NA	TRBD1	TRBJ2-1	TRBV12-5
CASSQNYEQYF	TGTGCCAGCAGCCAAAACTACGAGCAGTACTTC	NA	NA	TRBJ2-7	TRBV14